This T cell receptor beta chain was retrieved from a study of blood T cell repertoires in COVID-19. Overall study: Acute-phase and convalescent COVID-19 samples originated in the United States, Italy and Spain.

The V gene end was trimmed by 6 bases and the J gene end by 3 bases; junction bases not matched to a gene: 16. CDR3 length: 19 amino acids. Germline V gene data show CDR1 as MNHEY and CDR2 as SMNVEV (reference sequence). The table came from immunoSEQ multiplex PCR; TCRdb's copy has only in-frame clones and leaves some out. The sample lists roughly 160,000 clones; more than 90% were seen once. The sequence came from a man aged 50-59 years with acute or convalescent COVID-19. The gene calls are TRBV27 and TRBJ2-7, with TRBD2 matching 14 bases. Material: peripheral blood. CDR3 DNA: TGTGCCAGCAGCCGAGACCCGCCGGGACTAGCGGGAGCAATCTACGAGCAGTACTTC. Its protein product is CASSRDPPGLAGAIYEQYF.